This section outlines one T cell receptor beta chain sequence together with its context. Its specificity is not known. This entry is derived from a study of shared clonotypes between healthy human individuals. CD8 cells classed as naive were CD45RO-negative and positively selected for CCR7, excluding terminally differentiated effector memory CD45RA+ cells. Libraries were prepared by immunoSEQ multiplex PCR; TCRdb keeps only in-frame clonotypes and omits some of them. This table has around 2,000,000 clones, about 95% appearing once. Study findings and constraints: Measured sharing among donors was expected to vary with sequencing depth. Memory subsets had estimated richness that was generally smaller than that of naive subsets.

Germline CDR1 is MNHEY and CDR2 is SMNVEV (reference sequence). With V trimmed by 0 bases and J by 5 bases, 5 bases remained unmatched. CDR3 length: 15 residues. The receptor was isolated from a man in his late teens or twenties in good health. The rearrangement joins TRBV27 to TRBJ2-7, with 9 bases matching TRBD2. Sample: naive CD8+ T cells sorted from blood. Here the CDR3 reads CASSLSWRGGHEQYF. The CDR3 DNA sequence: TGTGCCAGCAGTTTATCTTGGCGGGGGGGCCACGAGCAGTACTTC.